The 15 T cell receptor beta chains given below trace back to one sample, sequenced in a study of cytomegalovirus exposure and HLA in healthy donors. Researchers ran the PCR with 60 Vbeta and 13 Jbeta primers. Sequencing used immunoSEQ multiplex PCR; TCRdb keeps in-frame clones, though not all of them. The profile shows approximately 190,000 clones, over 70% of them singletons. The sequencing sample was made of PBMCs. The receptors come from a man between 50 and 59 years old in good health and CMV-seronegative.

The J gene is TRBJ1-2, the V gene TRBV6-6; possible D gene TRBD1, 6 bases. From germline, CDR1 is MNHNY and CDR2 SVGAGI (reference sequence). The CDR3 totals 12 residues. Between the trimmed V and J ends, which lost 4 bases and 4 bases, there was a span of 7 bases. CDR3 sequence reads: CASSSDSYGYTF. CDR3 nucleotides: TGTGCCAGCAGTTCGGACAGCTATGGCTACACCTTC.

CDR3 in DNA: TGCGCCAGCAGACTTATGAACACTGAAGCTTTCTTT. It yields the protein CASRLMNTEAFF. The V call is TRBV10-2, the J call TRBJ1-1, with D hard to call. Trimming shortened V by 6 bases and J by 0 bases, and 5 bases separated the two germline ends. The CDR3 extends over 12 amino acids. Per germline, CDR1 WSHSY and CDR2 SAAADI.

The V gene is TRBV7-2, the J gene TRBJ1-1, with D possibly TRBD1 on 6 matching bases. The V gene's germline CDR1 is SGHTA and CDR2 FQGNSA. Trimming removed 3 bases at V and 11 bases at J, with 19 bases between. The CDR3 runs to 14 residues. The CDR3 loop is CASSLVTGVQGAFF. The CDR3, as DNA: TGTGCCAGCAGCTTGGTGACAGGTGTACAAGGCGCTTTCTTT.

This sequence joins TRBV6-5 and TRBJ1-1, with TRBD1 as a possible D gene (6 bases). The CDR3 covers 14 residues. Germline V gene sequence: CDR1 MNHEY, CDR2 SVGAGI. V was cut by 2 bases and J by 1 base, with 8 bases left in between. The CDR3 region is CASSYEQGNTEAFF. CDR3 sequence (DNA): TGTGCCAGCAGTTACGAACAGGGGAACACTGAAGCTTTCTTT.

This chain joins TRBV12-2 and TRBJ1-4; the D call of TRBD1 is as the table states it, not checked on the DNA. TRBV12-2 has pseudogene status. The CDR3 is made up of 19 amino acids. CDR3 sequence: CASRSFPTDRRSRFEKLFF. The CDR3 DNA reads TGTGCAAGTCGCTCGTTCCCGACGGACAGAAGGTCCCGATTTGAAAAACTGTTTTTT.

The J gene is TRBJ2-7, the V gene TRBV5-1; TRBD1 agrees at 8 bases. CDR1 and CDR2 (germline): SGHRS, YFSETQ. J was trimmed by 2 bases and V by 4 bases; bases with no gene match: 11. This CDR3 has 16 amino acids. The CDR3 sequence is CASSPISGTGPYEQYF. The DNA for the CDR3 is TGCGCCAGCAGCCCAATCTCCGGGACAGGCCCCTACGAGCAGTACTTC. The variable domain in full, with the rest retrieved from reference TRBV5-1 and TRBJ2-7, is KAGVTQTPRYLIKTRGQQVTLSCSPISGHRSVSWYQQTPGQGLQFLFEYFSETQRNKGNFPGRFSGRQFSNSRSEMNVSTLELGDSALYLCASSPISGTGPYEQYFGPGTRLTVT.

This clone was seen a few times. This sequence joins TRBV18 and TRBJ1-1, with no clear D. The ends were cut back, 1 base at V and 2 bases at J, with 11 bases in the middle. The CDR3 loop spans 15 amino acids. Germline lookup yields CDR1 KGHSH and CDR2 LQKENI. CDR3 nucleotides: TGTGCCAGCTCACCACTAGAGGGTGGAAACACTGAAGCTTTCTTT. Protein sequence: CASSPLEGGNTEAFF.

This chain connects TRBV5-4 to TRBJ2-6; a weak D match, TRBD1 (6 bases). CDR3 size: 17 residues. Germline loops: CDR1 SGHNT, CDR2 YYREEE (reference sequence). V lost 4 bases and J lost 2, with 16 bases in between. CDR3 in amino acids: CASSPRRQDTGANVLTF. The CDR3 region has the DNA TGTGCCAGCAGCCCGCGCAGACAGGACACTGGGGCCAACGTCCTGACTTTC.

The chain couples TRBV7-9 to TRBJ1-3, with TRBD1 identical over 10 bases. Germline CDR1 is SEHNR and CDR2 is FQNEAQ (reference sequence). The CDR3 is 18 amino acids. Trimming at V came to 3 bases and at J to 6 bases, leaving 14 bases not matched to a gene. The CDR3 reads CASSFPGNRDRGVNTIYF. As DNA, the CDR3 is TGTGCCAGCAGCTTCCCCGGAAACCGGGACAGGGGCGTAAACACCATATATTTT.

The genes are TRBV19 and TRBJ1-6; D is ambiguous. Trimming cost V 3 bases and J 9 bases, with 9 bases left between them. The CDR3 is 13 amino acids. CDR1 is LNHDA and CDR2 is SQIVND in the germline V gene (reference sequence). CDR3 protein: CASSISGSSPLHF. The CDR3 nucleotides are TGTGCCAGTAGTATCTCGGGGAGTTCACCCCTCCACTTT.

This clone was seen a few times. The chain joins TRBV5-4 to TRBJ1-2; D is perhaps TRBD1 (5 bases). CDR1 is SGHNT, CDR2 YYREEE, per germline (reference sequence). Trimming cost V 4 bases and J 1 base, with 11 bases left between them. The CDR3 runs to 14 residues. CDR3: CASSRRRDNYGYTF. In nucleotides, the CDR3 is TGTGCCAGCAGCCGTCGCAGGGATAACTATGGCTACACCTTC.

V and J are TRBV7-9 and TRBJ2-2; weak D call: TRBD2 (6 bases). The germline gives CDR1 SEHNR, CDR2 FQNEAQ (reference sequence). The CDR3 is 13 residues long. V lost 5 bases, J lost 6 bases, and 10 bases lay in between. The CDR3 coding sequence is TGTGCCAGCAGCCCTACTAGCTCCGGGGAGCTGTTTTTT. Amino acids: CASSPTSSGELFF.

This clone was observed once. The rearrangement uses TRBV11-2 and TRBJ2-2, with TRBD1 matching over 8 bases. This CDR3 has 15 amino acids. V trimming: 6 bases; J trimming: 0 bases; junction bases outside the gene matches: 3. Germline V gene sequence: CDR1 SGHAT, CDR2 FQNNGV. The CDR3 DNA follows: TGTGCCAGCAGTCAACAGGGGGCGAACACCGGGGAGCTGTTTTTT. Translation: CASSQQGANTGELFF.

This chain connects TRBV6-5 to TRBJ2-7; D gene uncertain. Germline values: CDR1 MNHEY, CDR2 SVGAGI. CDR3 length: 13 residues. Trimming shortened V by 0 bases and J by 3 bases, and 6 bases separated the two germline ends. This CDR3 reads CASSYSRLYEQYF. The CDR3 DNA is TGTGCCAGCAGTTACTCGCGGCTCTACGAGCAGTACTTC.

This clone was found once. J is TRBJ1-2 and V is TRBV5-1, with D perhaps TRBD1 (6 bases). The CDR3 loop spans 15 amino acids. Germline V CDR1 and CDR2: SGHRS, YFSETQ. V lost 0 bases and J lost 5, with 14 bases in between. For the CDR3, the DNA is TGCGCCAGCAGCTTGGGCTCAGGGACACCATATGGCTACACCTTC. It specifies CASSLGSGTPYGYTF. The full variable domain, rest sourced from reference TRBV5-1 and TRBJ1-2, is KAGVTQTPRYLIKTRGQQVTLSCSPISGHRSVSWYQQTPGQGLQFLFEYFSETQRNKGNFPGRFSGRQFSNSRSEMNVSTLELGDSALYLCASSLGSGTPYGYTFGSGTRLTVV.